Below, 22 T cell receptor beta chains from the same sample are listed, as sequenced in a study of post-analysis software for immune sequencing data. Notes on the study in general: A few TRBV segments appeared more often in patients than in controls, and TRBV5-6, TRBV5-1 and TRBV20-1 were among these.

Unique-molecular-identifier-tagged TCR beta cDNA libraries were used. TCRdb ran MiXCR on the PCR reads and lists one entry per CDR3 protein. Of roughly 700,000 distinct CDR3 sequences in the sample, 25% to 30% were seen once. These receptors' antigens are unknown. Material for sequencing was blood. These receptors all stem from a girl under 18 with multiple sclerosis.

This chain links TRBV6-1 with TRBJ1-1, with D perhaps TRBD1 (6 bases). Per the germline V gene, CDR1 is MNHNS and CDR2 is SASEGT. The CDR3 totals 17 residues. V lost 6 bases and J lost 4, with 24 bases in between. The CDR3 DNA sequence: TGTGCCAGCAGCCCAAGGGGAAGTACGGGGGGCTCCACTGAAGCTTTCTTT. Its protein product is CASSPRGSTGGSTEAFF.

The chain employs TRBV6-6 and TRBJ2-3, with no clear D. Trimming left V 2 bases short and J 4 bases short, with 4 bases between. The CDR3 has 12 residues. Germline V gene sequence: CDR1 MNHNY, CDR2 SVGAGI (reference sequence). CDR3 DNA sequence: TGTGCCAGCAGTTACAGGGCAGATACGCAGTATTTT. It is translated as CASSYRADTQYF.

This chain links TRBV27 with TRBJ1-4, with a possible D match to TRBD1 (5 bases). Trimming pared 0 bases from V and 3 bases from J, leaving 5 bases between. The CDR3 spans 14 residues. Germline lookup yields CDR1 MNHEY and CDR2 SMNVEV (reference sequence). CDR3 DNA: TGTGCCAGCAGTTTATCAGGGGCTAATGAAAAACTGTTTTTT. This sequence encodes CASSLSGANEKLFF.

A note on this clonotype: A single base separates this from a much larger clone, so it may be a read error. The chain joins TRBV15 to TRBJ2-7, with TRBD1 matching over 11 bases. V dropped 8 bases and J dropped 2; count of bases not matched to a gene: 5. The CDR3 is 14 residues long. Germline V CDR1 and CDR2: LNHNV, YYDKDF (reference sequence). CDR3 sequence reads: CATGKGQGAYEQYF. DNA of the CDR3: TGTGCCACCGGCAAGGGACAGGGGGCCTACGAGCAGTACTTC.

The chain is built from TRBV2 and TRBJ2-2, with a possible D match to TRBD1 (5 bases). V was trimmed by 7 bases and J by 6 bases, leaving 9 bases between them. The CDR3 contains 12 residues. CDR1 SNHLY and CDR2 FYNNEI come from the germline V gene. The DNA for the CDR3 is TGTGCCAGCATCAGGGATGCCGGGGAGCTGTTTTTT. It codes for CASIRDAGELFF.

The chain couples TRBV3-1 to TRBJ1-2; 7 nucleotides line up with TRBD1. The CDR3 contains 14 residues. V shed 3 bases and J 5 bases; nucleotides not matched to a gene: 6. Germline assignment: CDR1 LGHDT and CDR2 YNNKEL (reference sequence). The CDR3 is CASSHPGTVYGYTF. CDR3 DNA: TGTGCCAGCAGCCATCCCGGGACAGTATATGGCTACACCTTC.

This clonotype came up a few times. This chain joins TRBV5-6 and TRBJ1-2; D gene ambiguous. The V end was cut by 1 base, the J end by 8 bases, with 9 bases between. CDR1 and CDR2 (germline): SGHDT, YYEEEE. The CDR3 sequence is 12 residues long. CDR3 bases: TGTGCCAGCAGCTTGCTACGAGGAGGCTACACCTTC. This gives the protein CASSLLRGGYTF.

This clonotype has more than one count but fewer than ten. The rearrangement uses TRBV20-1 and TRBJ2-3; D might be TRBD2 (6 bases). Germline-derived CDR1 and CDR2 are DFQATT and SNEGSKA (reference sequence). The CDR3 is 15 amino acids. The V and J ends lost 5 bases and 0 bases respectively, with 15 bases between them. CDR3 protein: CSAFPGLSSTDTQYF. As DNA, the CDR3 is TGCAGTGCTTTTCCGGGACTTTCTAGCACAGATACGCAGTATTTT.

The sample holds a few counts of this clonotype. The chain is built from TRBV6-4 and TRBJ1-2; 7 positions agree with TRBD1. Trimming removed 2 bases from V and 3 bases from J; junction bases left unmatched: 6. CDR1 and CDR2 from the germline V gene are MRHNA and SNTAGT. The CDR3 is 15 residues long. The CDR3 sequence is CASSDQSGTDYGYTF. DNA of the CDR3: TGTGCCAGCAGTGACCAGTCCGGGACAGACTATGGCTACACCTTC.

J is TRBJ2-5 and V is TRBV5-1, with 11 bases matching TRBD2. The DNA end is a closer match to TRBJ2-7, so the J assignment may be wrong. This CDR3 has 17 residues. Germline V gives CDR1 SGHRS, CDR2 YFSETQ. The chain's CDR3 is CASRDVSSGRGFREQYF. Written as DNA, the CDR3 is TGCGCCAGCAGAGATGTGAGTAGCGGGAGGGGTTTTCGCGAGCAGTACTTC.

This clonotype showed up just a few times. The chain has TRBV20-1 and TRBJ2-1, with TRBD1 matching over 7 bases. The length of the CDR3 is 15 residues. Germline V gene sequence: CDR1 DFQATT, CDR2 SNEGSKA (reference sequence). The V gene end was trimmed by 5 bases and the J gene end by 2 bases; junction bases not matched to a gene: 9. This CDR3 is CSAAPGTAAYNEQFF. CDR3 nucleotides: TGCAGTGCTGCTCCTGGGACAGCTGCCTACAATGAGCAGTTCTTC.

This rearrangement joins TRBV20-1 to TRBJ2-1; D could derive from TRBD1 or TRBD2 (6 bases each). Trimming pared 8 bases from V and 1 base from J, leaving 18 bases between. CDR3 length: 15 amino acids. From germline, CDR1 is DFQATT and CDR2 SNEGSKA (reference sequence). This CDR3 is CSTQMGAGSYNEQFF. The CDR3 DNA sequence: TGCAGTACTCAGATGGGGGCGGGGTCCTACAATGAGCAGTTCTTC.

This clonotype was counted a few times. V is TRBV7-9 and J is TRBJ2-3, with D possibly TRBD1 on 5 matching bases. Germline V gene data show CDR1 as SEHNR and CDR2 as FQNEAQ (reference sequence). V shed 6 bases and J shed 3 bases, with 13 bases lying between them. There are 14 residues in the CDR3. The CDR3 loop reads CASSPRVLTDTQYF. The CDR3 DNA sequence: TGTGCCAGCAGTCCCAGGGTGTTGACAGATACGCAGTATTTT.

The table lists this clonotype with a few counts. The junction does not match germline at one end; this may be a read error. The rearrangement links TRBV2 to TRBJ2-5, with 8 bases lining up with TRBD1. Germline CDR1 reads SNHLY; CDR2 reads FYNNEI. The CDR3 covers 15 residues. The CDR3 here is CASRGDRRSQVTQYF. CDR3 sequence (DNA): TGTGCCAGCAGGGGGGACAGGCGCTCACAAGTGACCCAGTACTTC.

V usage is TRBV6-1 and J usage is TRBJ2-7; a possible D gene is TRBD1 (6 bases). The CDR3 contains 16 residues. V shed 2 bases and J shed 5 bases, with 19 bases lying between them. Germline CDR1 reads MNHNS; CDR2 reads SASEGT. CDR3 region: CASSEPLGDTADEQYF. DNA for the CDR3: TGTGCCAGCAGTGAACCCCTAGGGGACACTGCCGACGAGCAGTACTTC.

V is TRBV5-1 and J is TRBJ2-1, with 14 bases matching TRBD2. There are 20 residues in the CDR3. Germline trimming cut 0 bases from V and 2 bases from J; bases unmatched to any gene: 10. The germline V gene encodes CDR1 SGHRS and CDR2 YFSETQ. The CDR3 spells CASSLGPGTSGGYAYNEQFF. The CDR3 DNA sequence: TGCGCCAGCAGCTTGGGCCCCGGGACTAGCGGGGGTTACGCCTACAATGAGCAGTTCTTC.

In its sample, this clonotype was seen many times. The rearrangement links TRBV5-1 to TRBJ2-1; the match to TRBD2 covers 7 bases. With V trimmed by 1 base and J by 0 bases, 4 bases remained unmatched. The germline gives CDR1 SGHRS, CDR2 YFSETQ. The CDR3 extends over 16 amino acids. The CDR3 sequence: CASSLQGLSSYNEQFF. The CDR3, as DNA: TGCGCCAGCAGCTTGCAGGGACTAAGCTCCTACAATGAGCAGTTCTTC.

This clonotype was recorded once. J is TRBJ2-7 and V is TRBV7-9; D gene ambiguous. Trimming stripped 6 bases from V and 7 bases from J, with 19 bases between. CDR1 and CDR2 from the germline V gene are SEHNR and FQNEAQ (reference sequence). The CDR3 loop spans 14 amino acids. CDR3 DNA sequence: TGTGCCAGCAGTAACGTAGGCCCCGTGGGGGAGCAGTACTTC. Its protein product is CASSNVGPVGEQYF.

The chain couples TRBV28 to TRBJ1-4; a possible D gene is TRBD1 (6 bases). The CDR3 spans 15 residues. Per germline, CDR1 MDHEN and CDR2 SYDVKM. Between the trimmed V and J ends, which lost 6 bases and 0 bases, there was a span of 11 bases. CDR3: CASRNNRATNEKLFF. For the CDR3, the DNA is TGTGCCAGCAGGAATAACAGGGCAACTAATGAAAAACTGTTTTTT.

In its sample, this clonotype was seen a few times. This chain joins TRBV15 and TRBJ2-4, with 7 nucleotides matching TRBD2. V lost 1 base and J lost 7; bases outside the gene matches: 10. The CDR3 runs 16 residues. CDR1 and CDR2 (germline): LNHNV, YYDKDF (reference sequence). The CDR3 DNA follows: TGTGCCACCAGCAGAGCCGGTGGGAGGGCCAGGAACATTCAGTACTTC. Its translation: CATSRAGGRARNIQYF.

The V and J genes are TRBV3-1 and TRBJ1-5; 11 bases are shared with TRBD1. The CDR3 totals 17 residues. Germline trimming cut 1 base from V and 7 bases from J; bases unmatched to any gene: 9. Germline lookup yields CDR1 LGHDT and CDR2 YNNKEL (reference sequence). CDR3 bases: TGTGCCAGCAGCCAAGGGACAGGGGGCGCGGGTAGCCAGCCCCAGCATTTT. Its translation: CASSQGTGGAGSQPQHF.

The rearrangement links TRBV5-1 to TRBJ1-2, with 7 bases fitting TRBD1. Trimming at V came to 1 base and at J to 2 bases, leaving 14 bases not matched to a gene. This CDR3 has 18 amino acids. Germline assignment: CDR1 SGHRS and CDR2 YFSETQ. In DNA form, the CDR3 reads TGCGCCAGCAGCTTGCCTTCTCCCACGACAGGGTACAACTATGGCTACACCTTC. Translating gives CASSLPSPTTGYNYGYTF. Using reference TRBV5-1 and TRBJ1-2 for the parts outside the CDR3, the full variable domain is KAGVTQTPRYLIKTRGQQVTLSCSPISGHRSVSWYQQTPGQGLQFLFEYFSETQRNKGNFPGRFSGRQFSNSRSEMNVSTLELGDSALYLCASSLPSPTTGYNYGYTFGSGTRLTVV.